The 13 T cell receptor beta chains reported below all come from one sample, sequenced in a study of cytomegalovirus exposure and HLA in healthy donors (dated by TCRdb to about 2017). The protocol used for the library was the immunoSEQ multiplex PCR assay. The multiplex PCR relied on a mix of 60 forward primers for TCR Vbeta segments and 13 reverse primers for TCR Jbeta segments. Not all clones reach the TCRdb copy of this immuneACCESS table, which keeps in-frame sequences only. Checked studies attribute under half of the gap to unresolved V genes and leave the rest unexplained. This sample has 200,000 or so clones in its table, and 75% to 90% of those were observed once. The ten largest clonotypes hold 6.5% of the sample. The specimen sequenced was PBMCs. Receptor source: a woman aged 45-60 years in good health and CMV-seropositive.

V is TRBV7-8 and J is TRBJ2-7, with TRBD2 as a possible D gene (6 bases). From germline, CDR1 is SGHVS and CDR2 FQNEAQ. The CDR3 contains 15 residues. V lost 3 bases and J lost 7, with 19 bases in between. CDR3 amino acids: CASSFMSADAGEQYF. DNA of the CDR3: TGTGCCAGCAGCTTTATGAGTGCCGACGCGGGGGAGCAGTACTTC.

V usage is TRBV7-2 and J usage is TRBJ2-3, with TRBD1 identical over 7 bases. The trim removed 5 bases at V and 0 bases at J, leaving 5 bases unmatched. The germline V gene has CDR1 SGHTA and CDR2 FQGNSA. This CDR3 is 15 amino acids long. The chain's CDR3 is CASSPDRDSTDTQYF. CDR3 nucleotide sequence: TGTGCCAGCAGCCCAGACAGGGATAGCACAGATACGCAGTATTTT.

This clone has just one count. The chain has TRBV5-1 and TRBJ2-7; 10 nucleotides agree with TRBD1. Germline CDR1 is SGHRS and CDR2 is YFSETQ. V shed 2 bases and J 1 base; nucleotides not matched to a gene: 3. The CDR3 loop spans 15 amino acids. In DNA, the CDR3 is TGCGCCAGCAGCTTACCGGGACAGGGGTCCTACGAGCAGTACTTC. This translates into CASSLPGQGSYEQYF. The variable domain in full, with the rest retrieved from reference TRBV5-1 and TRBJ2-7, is KAGVTQTPRYLIKTRGQQVTLSCSPISGHRSVSWYQQTPGQGLQFLFEYFSETQRNKGNFPGRFSGRQFSNSRSEMNVSTLELGDSALYLCASSLPGQGSYEQYFGPGTRLTVT.

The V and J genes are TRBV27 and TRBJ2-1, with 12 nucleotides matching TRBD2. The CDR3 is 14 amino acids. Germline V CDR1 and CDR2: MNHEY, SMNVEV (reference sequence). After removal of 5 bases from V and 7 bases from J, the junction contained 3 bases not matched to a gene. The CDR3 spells CASSRTSGRNEQFF. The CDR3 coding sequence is TGTGCCAGCAGTCGAACTAGCGGGAGGAATGAGCAGTTCTTC.

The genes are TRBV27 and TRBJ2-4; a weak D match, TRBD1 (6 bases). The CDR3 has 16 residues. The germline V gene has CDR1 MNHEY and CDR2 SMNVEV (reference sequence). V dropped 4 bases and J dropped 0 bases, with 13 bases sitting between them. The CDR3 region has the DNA TGTGCCAGCAGTTCAGGGACACCATTAGCCAAAAACATTCAGTACTTC. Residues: CASSSGTPLAKNIQYF.

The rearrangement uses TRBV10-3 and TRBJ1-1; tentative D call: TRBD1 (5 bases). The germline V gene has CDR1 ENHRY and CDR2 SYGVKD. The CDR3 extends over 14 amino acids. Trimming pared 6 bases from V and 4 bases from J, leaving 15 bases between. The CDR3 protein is CAIRDTGGGTEAFF. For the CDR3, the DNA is TGTGCCATCAGGGACACTGGGGGGGGCACTGAAGCTTTCTTT.

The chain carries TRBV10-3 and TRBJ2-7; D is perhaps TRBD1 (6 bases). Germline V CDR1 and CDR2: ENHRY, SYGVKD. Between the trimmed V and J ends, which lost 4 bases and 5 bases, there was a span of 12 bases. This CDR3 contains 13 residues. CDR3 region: CAISGGQWNEQYF. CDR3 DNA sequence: TGTGCCATCAGTGGGGGACAATGGAACGAGCAGTACTTC.

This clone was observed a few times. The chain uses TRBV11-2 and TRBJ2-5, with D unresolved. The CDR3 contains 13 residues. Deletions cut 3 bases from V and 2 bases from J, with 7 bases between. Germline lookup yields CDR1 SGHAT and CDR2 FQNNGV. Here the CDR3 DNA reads TGTGCCAGCAGCTTCGGTCATCAAGAGACCCAGTACTTC. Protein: CASSFGHQETQYF.

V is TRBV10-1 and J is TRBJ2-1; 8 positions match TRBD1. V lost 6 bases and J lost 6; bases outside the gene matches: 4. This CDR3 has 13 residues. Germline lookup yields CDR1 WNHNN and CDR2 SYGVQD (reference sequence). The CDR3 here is CASSPDRVNEQFF. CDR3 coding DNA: TGCGCCAGCAGCCCGGACAGGGTCAATGAGCAGTTCTTC.

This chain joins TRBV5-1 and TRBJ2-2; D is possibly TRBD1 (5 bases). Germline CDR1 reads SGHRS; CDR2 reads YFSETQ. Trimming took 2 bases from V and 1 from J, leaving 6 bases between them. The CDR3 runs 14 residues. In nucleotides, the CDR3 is TGCGCCAGCAGCTTCGGACAGAACACCGGGGAGCTGTTTTTT. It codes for CASSFGQNTGELFF.

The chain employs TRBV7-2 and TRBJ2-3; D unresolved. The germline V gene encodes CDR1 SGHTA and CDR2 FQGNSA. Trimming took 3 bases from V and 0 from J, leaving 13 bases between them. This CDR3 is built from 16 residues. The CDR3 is CASSFFRSTSTDTQYF. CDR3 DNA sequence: TGTGCCAGCAGCTTTTTCCGGAGTACTAGCACAGATACGCAGTATTTT.

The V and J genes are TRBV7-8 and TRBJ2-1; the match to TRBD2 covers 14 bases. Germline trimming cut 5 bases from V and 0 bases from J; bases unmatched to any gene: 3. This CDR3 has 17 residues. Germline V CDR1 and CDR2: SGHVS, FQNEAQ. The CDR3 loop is CASSPGTSGSSYNEQFF. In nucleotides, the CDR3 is TGTGCCAGCAGCCCCGGGACTAGCGGGAGCTCCTACAATGAGCAGTTCTTC. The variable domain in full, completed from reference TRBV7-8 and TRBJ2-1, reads GAGVSQSPRYKVAKRGQDVALRCDPISGHVSLFWYQQALGQGPEFLTYFQNEAQLDKSGLPSDRFFAERPEGSVSTLKIQRTQQEDSAVYLCASSPGTSGSSYNEQFFGPGTRLTVL.

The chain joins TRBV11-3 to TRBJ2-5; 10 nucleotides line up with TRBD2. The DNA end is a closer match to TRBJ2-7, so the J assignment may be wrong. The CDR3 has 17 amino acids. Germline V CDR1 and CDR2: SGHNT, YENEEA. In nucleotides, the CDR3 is TGTGCCAGCAGCTTACTAGCGGGAGAACCCGATTCCTACGAGCAGTACTTC. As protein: CASSLLAGEPDSYEQYF.